The source of this T cell receptor beta chain is a study of blood T cell repertoires in COVID-19. Some clones are missing from TCRdb's copy, which holds only in-frame ones; the method was immunoSEQ multiplex PCR. Of 130,000 to 150,000 clones listed, 79% are singletons. In its sample, this clone was seen a few times. V lost 0 bases and J lost 0; bases outside the gene matches: 5. Germline V lookup: CDR1 SGHRS, CDR2 YFSETQ. The CDR3 extends over 17 amino acids. The specimen was peripheral blood. The V gene is TRBV5-1, the J gene TRBJ2-7; 11 nucleotides agree with TRBD2. The TCR originated in a man aged 55 to 70 with acute or convalescent COVID-19. CDR3 nucleotide sequence: TGCGCCAGCAGCTTGGCTCGAACTAGCGGGGGCTCCTACGAGCAGTACTTC. As protein: CASSLARTSGGSYEQYF.